This T cell receptor beta chain appears in the sequencing data of a study of shared clonotypes between healthy human individuals. Study details: Three CD4 naive, three CD4 memory, two CD8 naive and one CD8 memory plate were used per donor.

Trimming cost V 0 bases and J 7 bases; bases outside gene matches: 3. The length of the CDR3 is 14 residues. Per germline, CDR1 KGHSH and CDR2 LQKENI. For sorted subsets, approximately 200 ng DNA per replicate equaled 33,000 or so T cell genomes. Repertoires were generated with immunoSEQ multiplex PCR, while TCRdb's copy carries only in-frame clones and drops some. The repertoire consists of under 1,900,000 clones, with less than 99% occurring once and the leading ten covering approximately 0.38%. Notes on the study in general: Investigators collected only blood, and repertoires in tissues likely differ.

Comment on this clone: Its antigen is not known.

The sample consisted of naive CD4+ T cells sorted from blood. Subset defined: CD45RA+ positively selected. V gene TRBV18 combines with J gene TRBJ2-1; 7 positions match TRBD1. The TCR comes from a man aged 30 to 39 in good health. CDR3 DNA sequence: TGTGCCAGCTCACCACCCGACAGGGTAAATGAGCAGTTCTTC. The encoded protein is CASSPPDRVNEQFF.